This TCR beta chain was identified in a study of identical twins. This clonotype came up a few times. The trim removed 0 bases at V and 8 bases at J, leaving 2 bases unmatched. CDR1 is SEHNR, CDR2 FQNEAQ, per germline (reference sequence). The CDR3 covers 13 residues. TCRdb reprocessed the 5' RACE reads via MiXCR and lists one record per CDR3 protein. The data show about 700,000 distinct CDR3 sequences, more than 6.5% seen once. This same sample was also part of a study on yellow fever vaccine responses in identical twins.

The specimen sequenced was PBMCs. This TCR was sampled from a woman aged 18-30 years in good health. The V call is TRBV7-9, the J call TRBJ2-5; 8 nucleotides match TRBD2. CDR3 amino acids: CASSLASGRTQYF. The CDR3 DNA reads as TGTGCCAGCAGCTTAGCGAGCGGGAGAACCCAGTACTTC. Combining the CDR3 with reference TRBV7-9 and TRBJ2-5 gives the whole variable domain DTGVSQNPRHKITKRGQNVTFRCDPISEHNRLYWYRQTLGQGPEFLTYFQNEAQLEKSRLLSDRFSAERPKGSFSTLEIQRTEQGDSAMYLCASSLASGRTQYFGPGTRLLVL.